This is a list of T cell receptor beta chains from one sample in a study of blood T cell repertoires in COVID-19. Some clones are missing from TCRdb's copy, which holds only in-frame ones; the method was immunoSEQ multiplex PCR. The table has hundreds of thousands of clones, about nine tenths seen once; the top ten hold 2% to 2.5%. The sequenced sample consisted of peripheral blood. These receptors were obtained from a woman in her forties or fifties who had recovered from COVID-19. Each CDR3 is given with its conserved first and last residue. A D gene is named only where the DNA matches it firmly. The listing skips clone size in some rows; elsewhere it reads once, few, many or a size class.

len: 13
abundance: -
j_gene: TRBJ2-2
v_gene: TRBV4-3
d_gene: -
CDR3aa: CASSQVSVGELFF
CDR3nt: TGCGCCAGCAGCCAAGTTTCCGTCGGGGAGCTGTTTTTT

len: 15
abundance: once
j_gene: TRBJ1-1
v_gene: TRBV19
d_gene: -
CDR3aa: CASSSEAGLKTEAFF
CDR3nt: TGTGCCAGTAGTTCCGAAGCGGGGCTAAAGACTGAAGCTTTCTTT

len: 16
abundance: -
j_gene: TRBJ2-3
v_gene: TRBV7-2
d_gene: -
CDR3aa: CASSPGAGMIPDTQYF
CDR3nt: TGTGCCAGCAGCCCCGGCGCGGGGATGATTCCAGATACGCAGTATTTT

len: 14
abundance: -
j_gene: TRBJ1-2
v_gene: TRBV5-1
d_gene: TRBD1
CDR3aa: CASSLEGGGYGYTF
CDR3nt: TGCGCCAGCAGCTTGGAAGGGGGCGGCTATGGCTACACCTTC

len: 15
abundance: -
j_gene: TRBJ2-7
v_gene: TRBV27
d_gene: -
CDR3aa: CASSFALGRPYEQYF
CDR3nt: TGTGCCAGCAGTTTCGCCCTGGGCCGACCCTACGAGCAGTACTTC

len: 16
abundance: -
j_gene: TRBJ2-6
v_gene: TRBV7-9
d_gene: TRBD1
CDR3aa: CASSVLTGPGANVLTF
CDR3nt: TGTGCCAGCAGCGTACTGACAGGGCCTGGGGCCAACGTCCTGACTTTC

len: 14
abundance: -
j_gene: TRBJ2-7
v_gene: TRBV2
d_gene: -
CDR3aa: CASKEGSGRYEQYF
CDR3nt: TGTGCCAGCAAGGAGGGGTCGGGACGGTACGAGCAGTACTTC

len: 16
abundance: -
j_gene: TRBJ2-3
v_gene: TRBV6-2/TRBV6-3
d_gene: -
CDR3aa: CASTPRWLASTDTQYF
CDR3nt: TGTGCCAGCACCCCAAGGTGGCTAGCCAGCACAGATACGCAGTATTTT

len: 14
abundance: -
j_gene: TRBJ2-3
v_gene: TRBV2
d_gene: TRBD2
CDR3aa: CASSRTSVPDTQYF
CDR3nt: TGTGCCAGCAGTCGGACTAGCGTCCCAGATACGCAGTATTTT

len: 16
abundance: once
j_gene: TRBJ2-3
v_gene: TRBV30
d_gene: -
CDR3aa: CAWSGLGAGPTDTQYF
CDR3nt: TGTGCCTGGAGTGGCCTTGGGGCGGGGCCCACAGATACGCAGTATTTT

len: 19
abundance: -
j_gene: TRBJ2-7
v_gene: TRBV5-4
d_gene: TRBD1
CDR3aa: CASTWTGTGRLGAPYEQYF
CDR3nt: TGTGCCAGCACCTGGACCGGGACAGGGAGACTTGGGGCACCCTACGAGCAGTACTTC

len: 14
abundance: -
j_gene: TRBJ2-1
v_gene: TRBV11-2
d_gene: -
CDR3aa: CASSFERYHNEQFF
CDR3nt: TGTGCCAGCAGCTTCGAGCGTTATCACAATGAGCAGTTCTTC

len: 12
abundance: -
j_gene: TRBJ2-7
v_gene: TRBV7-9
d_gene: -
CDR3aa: CASSPQALEQYF
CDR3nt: TGTGCCAGCAGCCCCCAGGCCCTCGAGCAGTACTTC

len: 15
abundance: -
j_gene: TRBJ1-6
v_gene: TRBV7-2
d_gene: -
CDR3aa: CASSYLQGSSSPLHF
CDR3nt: TGTGCCAGCAGCTACTTACAGGGCAGTAGTTCACCCCTCCACTTT

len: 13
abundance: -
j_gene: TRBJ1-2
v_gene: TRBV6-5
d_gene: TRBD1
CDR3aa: CASSYSTGDGYTF
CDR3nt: TGTGCCAGCAGTTACTCGACAGGGGACGGCTACACCTTC

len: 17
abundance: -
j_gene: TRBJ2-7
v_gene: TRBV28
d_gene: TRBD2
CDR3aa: CASSLGAGVFISREQYF
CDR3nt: TGTGCCAGCAGTTTAGGTGCGGGGGTCTTCATCTCTCGCGAGCAGTACTTC

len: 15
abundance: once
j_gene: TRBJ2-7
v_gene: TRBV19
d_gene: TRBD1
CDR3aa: CASSKRQGSSYEQYF
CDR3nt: TGTGCCAGTAGTAAGCGACAGGGGAGCTCCTACGAGCAGTACTTC

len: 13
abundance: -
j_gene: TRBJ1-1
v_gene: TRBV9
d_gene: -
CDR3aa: CASRGGGDTEAFF
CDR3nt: TGTGCCAGCAGAGGAGGGGGGGACACTGAAGCTTTCTTT

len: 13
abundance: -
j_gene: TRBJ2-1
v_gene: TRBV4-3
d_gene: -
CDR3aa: CASSQRGDNEQFF
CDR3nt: TGCGCCAGCAGCCAGCGGGGCGACAATGAGCAGTTCTTC

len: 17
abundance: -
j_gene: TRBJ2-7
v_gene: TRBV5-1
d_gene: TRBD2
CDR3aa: CASSSFLLAGASYEQYF
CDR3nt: TGCGCCAGCAGCTCCTTCCTACTAGCGGGGGCCTCCTACGAGCAGTACTTC

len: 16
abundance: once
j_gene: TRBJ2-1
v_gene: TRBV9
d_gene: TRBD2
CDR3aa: CASSVSAGIGLGEQFF
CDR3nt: TGTGCCAGCAGCGTTTCAGCGGGAATCGGGTTAGGTGAGCAGTTCTTC

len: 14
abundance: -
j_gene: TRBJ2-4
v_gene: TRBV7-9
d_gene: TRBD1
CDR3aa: CASSLPQGANIQYF
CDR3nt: TGTGCCAGCAGCTTACCACAGGGGGCGAACATTCAGTACTTC

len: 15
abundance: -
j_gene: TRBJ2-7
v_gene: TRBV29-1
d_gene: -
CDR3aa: CSVGVGLGGYYEQYF
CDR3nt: TGCAGCGTTGGGGTAGGGCTTGGAGGGTACTACGAGCAGTACTTC

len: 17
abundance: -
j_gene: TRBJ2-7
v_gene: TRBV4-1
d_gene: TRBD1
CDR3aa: CASSQDPRGTGGWEQYF
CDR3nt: TGCGCCAGCAGCCAAGATCCTAGGGGGACAGGGGGCTGGGAGCAGTACTTC

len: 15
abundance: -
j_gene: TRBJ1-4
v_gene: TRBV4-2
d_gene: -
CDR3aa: CASSQGTREGEKLFF
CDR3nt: TGTGCCAGCAGCCAAGGTACCCGGGAAGGTGAAAAACTGTTTTTT

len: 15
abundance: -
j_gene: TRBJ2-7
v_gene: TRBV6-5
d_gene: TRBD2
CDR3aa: CASSYSAGGTYEQYF
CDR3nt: TGTGCCAGCAGTTACTCTGCGGGAGGGACCTACGAGCAGTACTTC

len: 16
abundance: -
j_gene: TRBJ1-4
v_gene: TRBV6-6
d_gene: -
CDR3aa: CASRYRGQSTNEKLFF
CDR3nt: TGTGCCAGCAGGTATAGAGGACAGTCAACTAATGAAAAACTGTTTTTT

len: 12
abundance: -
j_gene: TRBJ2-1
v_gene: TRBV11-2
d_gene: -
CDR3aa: CASSLPGNEQFF
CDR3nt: TGTGCCAGCAGCTTACCAGGCAATGAGCAGTTCTTC

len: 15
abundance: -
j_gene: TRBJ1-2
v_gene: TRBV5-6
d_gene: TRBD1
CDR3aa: CASSPDRGRNYGYTF
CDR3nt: TGTGCCAGCAGCCCAGACAGGGGAAGAAACTATGGCTACACCTTC

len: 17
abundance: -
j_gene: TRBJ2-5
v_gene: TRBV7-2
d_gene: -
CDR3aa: CASSSIPGTGRRETQYF
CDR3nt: TGTGCCAGCAGCTCCATCCCCGGCACCGGGAGACGAGAGACCCAGTACTTC

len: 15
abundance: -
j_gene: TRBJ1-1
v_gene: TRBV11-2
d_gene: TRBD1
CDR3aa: CASSLDRGMNTEAFF
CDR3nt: TGTGCCAGCAGCTTAGACAGGGGGATGAACACTGAAGCTTTCTTT

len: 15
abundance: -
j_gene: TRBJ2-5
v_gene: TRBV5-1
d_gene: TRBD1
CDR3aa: CASSSGTATQETQYF
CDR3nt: TGCGCCAGCAGTTCCGGGACAGCCACGCAAGAGACCCAGTACTTC

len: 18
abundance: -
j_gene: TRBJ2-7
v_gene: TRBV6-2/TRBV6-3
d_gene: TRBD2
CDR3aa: CASRPPGGAGPDSYEQYF
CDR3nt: TGTGCCAGCAGGCCTCCCGGGGGGGCCGGGCCTGACTCCTACGAGCAGTACTTC

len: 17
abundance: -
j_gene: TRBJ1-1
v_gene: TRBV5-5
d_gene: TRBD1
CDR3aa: CASSLAGTGIKNTEAFF
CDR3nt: TGTGCCAGCAGCTTGGCCGGGACAGGGATCAAGAACACTGAAGCTTTCTTT

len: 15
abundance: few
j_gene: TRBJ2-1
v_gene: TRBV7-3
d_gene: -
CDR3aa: CASSIARASYNEQFF
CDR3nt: TGTGCCAGCAGCATAGCGAGGGCATCCTACAATGAGCAGTTCTTC

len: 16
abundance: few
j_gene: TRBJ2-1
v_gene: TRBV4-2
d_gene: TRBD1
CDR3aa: CASSPFSGQGSHEQFF
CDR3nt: TGTGCCAGCAGCCCCTTCTCGGGACAGGGGAGCCATGAGCAGTTCTTC

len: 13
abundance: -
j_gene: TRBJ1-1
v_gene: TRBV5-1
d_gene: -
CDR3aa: CASSLDISTEAFF
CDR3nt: TGCGCCAGCAGCTTGGACATCTCCACTGAAGCTTTCTTT

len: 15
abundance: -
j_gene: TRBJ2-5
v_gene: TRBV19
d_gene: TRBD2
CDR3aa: CASSSLAGGLETQYF
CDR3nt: TGTGCCAGTAGTAGTTTAGCGGGGGGGCTGGAGACCCAGTACTTC

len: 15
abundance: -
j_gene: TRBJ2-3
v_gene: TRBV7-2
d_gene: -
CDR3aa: CASSLGRQGTDTQYF
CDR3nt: TGTGCCAGCAGCTTAGGGAGACAGGGCACAGATACGCAGTATTTT

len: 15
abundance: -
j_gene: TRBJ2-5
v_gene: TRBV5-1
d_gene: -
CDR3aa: CASSLVPGSEETQYF
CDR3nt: TGCGCCAGCAGCTTGGTTCCAGGGTCTGAAGAGACCCAGTACTTC

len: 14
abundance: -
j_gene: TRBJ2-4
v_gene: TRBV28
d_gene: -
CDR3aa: CASSSGLLANIQYF
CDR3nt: TGTGCCAGCAGTTCGGGACTTCTCGCAAACATTCAGTACTTC